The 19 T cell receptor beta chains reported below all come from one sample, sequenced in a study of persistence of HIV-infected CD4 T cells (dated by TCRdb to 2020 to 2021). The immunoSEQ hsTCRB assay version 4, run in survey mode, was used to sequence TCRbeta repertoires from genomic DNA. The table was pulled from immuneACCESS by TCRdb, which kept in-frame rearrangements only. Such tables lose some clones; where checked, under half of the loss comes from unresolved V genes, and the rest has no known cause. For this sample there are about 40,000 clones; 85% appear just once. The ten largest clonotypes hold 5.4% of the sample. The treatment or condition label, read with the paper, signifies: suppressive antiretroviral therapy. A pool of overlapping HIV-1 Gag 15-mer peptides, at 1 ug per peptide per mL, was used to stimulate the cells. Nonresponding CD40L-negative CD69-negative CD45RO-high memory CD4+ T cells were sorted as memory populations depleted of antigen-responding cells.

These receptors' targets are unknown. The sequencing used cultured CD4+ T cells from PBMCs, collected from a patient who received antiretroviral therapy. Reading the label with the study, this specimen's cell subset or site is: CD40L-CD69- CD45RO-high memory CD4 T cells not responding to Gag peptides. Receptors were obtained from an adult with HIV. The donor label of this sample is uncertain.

In DNA, the CDR3 is TGTGCCATCAGAAAGGGACAGGGTACCTACGAGCAGTACTTC. It is translated as CAIRKGQGTYEQYF. This chain links TRBV10-3 with TRBJ2-7, with 9 bases fitting TRBD1. Germline CDR1 reads ENHRY; CDR2 reads SYGVKD. There are 14 residues in the CDR3. V was clipped by 6 bases and J by 2 bases; unmatched bases: 5.

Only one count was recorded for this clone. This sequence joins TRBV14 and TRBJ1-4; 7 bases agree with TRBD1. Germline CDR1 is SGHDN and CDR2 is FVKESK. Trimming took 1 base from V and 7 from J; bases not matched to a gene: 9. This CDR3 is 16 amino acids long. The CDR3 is CASSQVTRGLFEKLFF. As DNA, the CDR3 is TGTGCCAGCAGCCAAGTTACCAGGGGGTTGTTTGAAAAACTGTTTTTT. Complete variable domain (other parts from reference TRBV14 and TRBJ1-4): EAGVTQFPSHSVIEKGQTVTLRCDPISGHDNLYWYRRVMGKEIKFLLHFVKESKQDESGMPNNRFLAERTGGTYSTLKVQPAELEDSGVYFCASSQVTRGLFEKLFFGSGTQLSVL.

The DNA of the CDR3 is TGTGCCAGCAGTTCCCGGACTAGCGGAGGCACAGATACGCAGTATTTT. It encodes CASSSRTSGGTDTQYF. The chain combines TRBV2 with TRBJ2-3; 10 nucleotides align to TRBD2. The germline gives CDR1 SNHLY, CDR2 FYNNEI. The length of the CDR3 is 16 residues. Unmatched junction bases numbered 6, after V lost 5 bases and J lost 1 base. The variable domain in full, completed from reference TRBV2 and TRBJ2-3, reads EPEVTQTPSHQVTQMGQEVILRCVPISNHLYFYWYRQILGQKVEFLVSFYNNEISEKSEIFDDQFSVERPDGSNFTLKIRSTKLEDSAMYFCASSSRTSGGTDTQYFGPGTRLTVL.

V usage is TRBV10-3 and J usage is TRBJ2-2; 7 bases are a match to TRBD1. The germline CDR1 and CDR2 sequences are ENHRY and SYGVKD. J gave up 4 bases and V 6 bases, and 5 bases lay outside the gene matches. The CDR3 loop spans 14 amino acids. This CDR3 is CAIRPGQSTGELFF. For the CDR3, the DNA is TGTGCCATCAGACCGGGACAGAGCACCGGGGAGCTGTTTTTT.

The CDR3, as DNA: TGTGCCAGCAGCCGGGCTTTCTCTGGAAACACCATATATTTT. This encodes CASSRAFSGNTIYF. This chain connects TRBV9 to TRBJ1-3; no clear D gene. With 4 bases removed from V and 0 bases from J, the gap between germline ends came to 8 bases. The CDR3 runs to 14 residues. From germline, CDR1 is SGDLS and CDR2 YYNGEE.

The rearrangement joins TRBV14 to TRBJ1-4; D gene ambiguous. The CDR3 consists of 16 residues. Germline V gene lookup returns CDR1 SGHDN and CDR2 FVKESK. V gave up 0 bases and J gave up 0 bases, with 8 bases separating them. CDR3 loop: CASSQDGSATNEKLFF. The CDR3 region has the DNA TGTGCCAGCAGCCAAGATGGGAGCGCAACTAATGAAAAACTGTTTTTT.

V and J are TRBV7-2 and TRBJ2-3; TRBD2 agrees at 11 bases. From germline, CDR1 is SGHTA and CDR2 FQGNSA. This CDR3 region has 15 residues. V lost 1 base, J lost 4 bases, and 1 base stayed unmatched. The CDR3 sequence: CASSLVSGGADTQYF. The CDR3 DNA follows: TGTGCCAGCAGCTTAGTTAGCGGGGGGGCAGATACGCAGTATTTT.

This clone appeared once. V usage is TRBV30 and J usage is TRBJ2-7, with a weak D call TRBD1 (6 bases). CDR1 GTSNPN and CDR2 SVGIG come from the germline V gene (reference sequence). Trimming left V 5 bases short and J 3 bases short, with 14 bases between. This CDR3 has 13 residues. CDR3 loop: CAWSRGNRYEQYF. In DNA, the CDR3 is TGTGCCTGGTCCAGGGGAAATCGCTACGAGCAGTACTTC.

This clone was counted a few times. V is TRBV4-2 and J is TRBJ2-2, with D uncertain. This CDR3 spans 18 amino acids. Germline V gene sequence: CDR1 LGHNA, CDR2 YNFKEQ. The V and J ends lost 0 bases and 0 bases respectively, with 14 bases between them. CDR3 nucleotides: TGTGCCAGCAGCCAAGAGGGTGGAACTTACACGAACACCGGGGAGCTGTTTTTT. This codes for CASSQEGGTYTNTGELFF.

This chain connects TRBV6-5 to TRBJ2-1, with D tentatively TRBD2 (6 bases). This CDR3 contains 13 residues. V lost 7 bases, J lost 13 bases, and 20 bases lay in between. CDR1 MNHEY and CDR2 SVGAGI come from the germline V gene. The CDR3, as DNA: TGTGCCAGCACCAGAGGGAGGAGTGGCGTCCAGTTCTTC. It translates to CASTRGRSGVQFF.

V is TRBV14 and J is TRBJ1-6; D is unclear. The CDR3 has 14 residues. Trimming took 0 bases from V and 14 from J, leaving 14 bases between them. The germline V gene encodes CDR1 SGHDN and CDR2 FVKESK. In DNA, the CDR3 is TGTGCCAGCAGCCAAGAAAGGTCCCGGGGATCCCTCCACTTT. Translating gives CASSQERSRGSLHF.

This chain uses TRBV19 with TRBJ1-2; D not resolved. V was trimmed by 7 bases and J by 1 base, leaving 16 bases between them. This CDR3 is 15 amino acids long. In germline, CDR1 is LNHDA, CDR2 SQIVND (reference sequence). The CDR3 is CASTTSVGDNYGYTF. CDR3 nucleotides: TGTGCCAGTACCACCTCGGTGGGAGATAACTATGGCTACACCTTC.

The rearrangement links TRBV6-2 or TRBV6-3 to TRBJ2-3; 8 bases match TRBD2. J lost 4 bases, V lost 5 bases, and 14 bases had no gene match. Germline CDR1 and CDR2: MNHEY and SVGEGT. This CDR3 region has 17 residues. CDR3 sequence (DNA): TGTGCCAGCAGTACTAATCGGCTAGCGGGTTTCTCAGATACGCAGTATTTT. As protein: CASSTNRLAGFSDTQYF.

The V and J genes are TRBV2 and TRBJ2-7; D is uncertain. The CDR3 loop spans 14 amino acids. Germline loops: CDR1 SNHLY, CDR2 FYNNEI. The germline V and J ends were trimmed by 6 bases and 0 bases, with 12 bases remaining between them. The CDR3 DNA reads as TGTGCCAGCAGCCCGGGTATCGGCTCCTACGAGCAGTACTTC. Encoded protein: CASSPGIGSYEQYF.

The CDR3 loop is CASSEMRTGFYGYTF. The CDR3 coding sequence is TGTGCCAGCAGTGAAATGAGGACAGGGTTCTATGGCTACACCTTC. The chain is built from TRBV6-1 and TRBJ1-2; 8 bases are shared with TRBD1. The germline V gene has CDR1 MNHNS and CDR2 SASEGT. With 2 bases clipped from V and 4 bases from J, the junction kept 6 bases outside the gene matches. The CDR3 covers 15 residues.

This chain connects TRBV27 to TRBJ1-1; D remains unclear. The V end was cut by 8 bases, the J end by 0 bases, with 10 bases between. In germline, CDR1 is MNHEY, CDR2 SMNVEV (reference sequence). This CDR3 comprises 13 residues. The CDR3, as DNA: TGTGCCAGCTCCCGACGTATGAACACTGAAGCTTTCTTT. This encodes CASSRRMNTEAFF.

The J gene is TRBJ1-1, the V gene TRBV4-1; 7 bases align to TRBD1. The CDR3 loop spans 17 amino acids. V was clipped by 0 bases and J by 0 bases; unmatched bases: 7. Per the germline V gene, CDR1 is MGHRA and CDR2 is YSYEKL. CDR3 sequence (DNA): TGCGCCAGCAGCCAAGATATGAGGGGGCTGGTGAACACTGAAGCTTTCTTT. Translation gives CASSQDMRGLVNTEAFF.

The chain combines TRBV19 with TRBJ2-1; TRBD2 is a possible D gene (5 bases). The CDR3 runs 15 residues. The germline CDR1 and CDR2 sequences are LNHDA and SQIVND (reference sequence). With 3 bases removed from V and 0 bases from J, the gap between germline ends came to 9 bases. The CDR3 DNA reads TGTGCCAGTAGTATTACGGGGAGCTCCTACAATGAGCAGTTCTTC. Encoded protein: CASSITGSSYNEQFF.

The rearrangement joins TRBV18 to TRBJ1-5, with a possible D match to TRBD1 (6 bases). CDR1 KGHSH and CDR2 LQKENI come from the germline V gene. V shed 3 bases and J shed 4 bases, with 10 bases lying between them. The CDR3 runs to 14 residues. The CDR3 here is CASSPRGTNQPQHF. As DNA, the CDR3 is TGTGCCAGCTCACCGCGCGGGACAAATCAGCCCCAGCATTTT.